These 22 T cell receptor beta chains were all obtained from the same sample, sequenced in a study of long-term antiretroviral therapy in people with HIV. Version v3.0 of the immunoSEQ assay was performed at survey level. The table came from immunoSEQ multiplex PCR; TCRdb's copy has only in-frame clones and leaves some out. Altogether roughly 16,000 clones are present, more than 85% being singletons, with the ten largest covering roughly 8.3%. Sequencing was performed on unsorted PBMCs, taken 0.3 years after starting antiretroviral therapy. These receptors originate from a man aged 55 to 70 with HIV.

This clone was seen just once. Its ends do not fully match the called genes, so a read error is possible. The V and J genes are TRBV5-5 and TRBJ2-7; 9 bases are a match to TRBD1. Germline V CDR1 and CDR2: SGHKS, YYEKEE (reference sequence). The CDR3 totals 14 residues. Written as DNA, the CDR3 is TGTGCCAGCAGCTTTGGAGGGTATGGGGACAGGGTTAGCTTC. Its translation is CASSFGGYGDRVSF.

V gene TRBV30 combines with J gene TRBJ1-3; D not resolved. Trimming removed 1 base from V and 8 bases from J, with 12 bases in between. CDR1 and CDR2 (germline): GTSNPN, SVGIG (reference sequence). This CDR3 contains 13 residues. This CDR3 is CAWSAKAGDTIYF. CDR3 in DNA: TGTGCCTGGAGTGCCAAGGCGGGTGACACCATATATTTT.

V gene TRBV5-1 combines with J gene TRBJ1-1, with TRBD1 identical over 7 bases. J lost 2 bases, V lost 1 base, and 8 bases had no gene match. CDR1 and CDR2 (germline): SGHRS, YFSETQ. The CDR3 has 16 amino acids. The CDR3 sequence is CASSLSTGALNTEAFF. The CDR3 bases are TGCGCCAGCAGCTTGAGCACAGGGGCTCTTAACACTGAAGCTTTCTTT.

In its sample, this clone was seen once. The chain uses TRBV28 and TRBJ2-5; 9 bases agree with TRBD1. Looked up from germline, CDR1 is MDHEN and CDR2 is SYDVKM. This CDR3 comprises 16 residues. V lost 3 bases and J lost 3; bases outside the gene matches: 8. The CDR3 DNA follows: TGTGCCAGCAGTTTGCCGCGGACAGGGGAGGAAGAGACCCAGTACTTC. This translates into CASSLPRTGEEETQYF.

This clone appeared a few times. The rearrangement links TRBV5-1 to TRBJ1-2; D gene unclear. V dropped 3 bases and J dropped 4 bases, with 13 bases sitting between them. There are 14 residues in the CDR3. Germline V gives CDR1 SGHRS, CDR2 YFSETQ. The CDR3 sequence: CASSSGEGTYGYTF. CDR3 bases: TGCGCCAGCAGCTCGGGAGAGGGTACCTATGGCTACACCTTC.

The chain joins TRBV29-1 to TRBJ2-5; 7 positions agree with TRBD1. The CDR3 has 14 amino acids. The germline gives CDR1 SQVTM, CDR2 ANQGSEA. J lost 2 bases, V lost 6 bases, and 9 bases had no gene match. The CDR3 here is CSVKGTVLQETQYF. The CDR3 nucleotides read TGCAGCGTGAAAGGGACAGTCCTGCAAGAGACCCAGTACTTC.

The rearrangement uses TRBV6-5 and TRBJ2-2, with 12 bases matching TRBD2. The CDR3 consists of 15 residues. Germline values: CDR1 MNHEY, CDR2 SVGAGI. The trim removed 6 bases at V and 6 bases at J, leaving 5 bases unmatched. The CDR3 DNA follows: TGTGCCAGCAGGCCCACTAGCGGGGGGCCCGGGGAGCTGTTTTTT. Translated, it gives CASRPTSGGPGELFF.

The rearrangement uses TRBV7-3 and TRBJ2-3; D is perhaps TRBD1 (6 bases). V shed 3 bases and J shed 4 bases, with 11 bases lying between them. The CDR3 runs to 14 residues. Germline V gene lookup returns CDR1 SGHTA and CDR2 FQGTGA. The CDR3 loop is CASSFDRNPDTQYF. CDR3 nucleotides: TGTGCCAGCAGCTTCGACAGGAATCCAGATACGCAGTATTTT.

This rearrangement joins TRBV10-3 to TRBJ2-5; 9 bases align to TRBD1. Germline trimming cut 6 bases from V and 4 bases from J; bases unmatched to any gene: 3. The CDR3 spans 13 residues. Germline CDR1 is ENHRY and CDR2 is SYGVKD. In DNA, the CDR3 is TGTGCCATCAGGGAGACAGGGGGAGAGACCCAGTACTTC. As protein: CAIRETGGETQYF.

The chain uses TRBV11-3 and TRBJ2-1; 10 positions agree with TRBD1. The CDR3 contains 16 residues. CDR1 SGHNT and CDR2 YENEEA come from the germline V gene. V dropped 4 bases and J dropped 7; count of bases not matched to a gene: 10. CDR3 sequence reads: CASSSGPGTGENEQFF. CDR3 coding DNA: TGTGCCAGCAGCTCGGGGCCCGGGACAGGGGAGAATGAGCAGTTCTTC. The full variable domain, with the rest looked up from reference TRBV11-3 and TRBJ2-1, is EAGVVQSPRYKIIEKKQPVAFWCNPISGHNTLYWYLQNLGQGPELLIRYENEEAVDDSQLPKDRFSAERLKGVDSTLKIQPAELGDSAVYLCASSSGPGTGENEQFFGPGTRLTVL.

The V gene is TRBV19, the J gene TRBJ1-5; maybe TRBD1 (5 bases). Germline V gene sequence: CDR1 LNHDA, CDR2 SQIVND (reference sequence). The CDR3 totals 15 residues. V was cut by 0 bases and J by 1 base, with 7 bases left in between. The CDR3 reads CASSIDRTSNQPQHF. The CDR3 DNA follows: TGTGCCAGTAGTATAGATAGGACAAGCAATCAGCCCCAGCATTTT.

This clone was seen only a few times. The rearrangement links TRBV19 to TRBJ1-5; no definite D call. This CDR3 has 12 amino acids. The V gene's germline CDR1 is LNHDA and CDR2 SQIVND (reference sequence). The V gene lost 6 bases and the J gene lost 5 bases, with 8 bases spanning the gap. CDR3 region: CASRFGDQPQHF. In DNA, the CDR3 is TGTGCCAGTAGGTTCGGGGATCAGCCCCAGCATTTT.

The V and J genes are TRBV30 and TRBJ1-4, with D possibly being TRBD1 (6 bases). The CDR3 consists of 14 residues. V lost 5 bases and J lost 7, with 17 bases in between. Germline V gene lookup returns CDR1 GTSNPN and CDR2 SVGIG (reference sequence). The CDR3 nucleotides read TGTGCCTGGGTTAACAGGGTAGGGGGTGAAAAACTGTTTTTT. This encodes CAWVNRVGGEKLFF.

The chain is built from TRBV5-1 and TRBJ2-7; possible D gene TRBD2, 5 bases. The CDR3 totals 14 residues. CDR1 is SGHRS, CDR2 YFSETQ, per germline. Between the trimmed V and J ends, which lost 3 bases and 1 base, there was a span of 11 bases. The CDR3, as DNA: TGCGCCAGCAGCTCCGTGGGAGTATCCTACGAGCAGTACTTC. Translated, it gives CASSSVGVSYEQYF.

This clone turned up a few times. V gene TRBV7-3 combines with J gene TRBJ2-3; 8 bases align to TRBD2. The junction had 10 bases not matched to a gene; V was cut back by 5 bases and J by 6 bases. Germline CDR1 is SGHTA and CDR2 is FQGTGA. The CDR3 is 15 residues long. The CDR3 coding sequence is TGTGCCAGCAGCCCCACTCGGGAGGGTTCCGATACGCAGTATTTT. Translated, it gives CASSPTREGSDTQYF.

V gene TRBV9 combines with J gene TRBJ1-3; D not certain. Per the germline V gene, CDR1 is SGDLS and CDR2 is YYNGEE. V was trimmed by 0 bases and J by 0 bases, leaving 10 bases between them. This CDR3 is 16 amino acids long. In DNA form, the CDR3 reads TGTGCCAGCAGCGTAGATTGGGAAAGCTCTGGAAACACCATATATTTT. Amino acid sequence: CASSVDWESSGNTIYF.

The chain has TRBV5-4 and TRBJ1-2, with D unresolved. Trimming took 0 bases from V and 2 from J, leaving 8 bases between them. Germline loops: CDR1 SGHNT, CDR2 YYREEE (reference sequence). The CDR3 spans 14 residues. CDR3 nucleotide sequence: TGTGCCAGCAGCTTGGATAGCAGGAACTATGGCTACACCTTC. It encodes CASSLDSRNYGYTF.

This clone occurred a few times. The V call is TRBV2, the J call TRBJ2-1, with 8 bases identical to TRBD2. V shed 8 bases, J shed 5 bases, and the junction held 11 bases outside the gene matches. There are 15 residues in the CDR3. Germline V lookup: CDR1 SNHLY, CDR2 FYNNEI. The CDR3 is CASSVAGGDNNEQFF. The CDR3 DNA reads as TGTGCCAGCTCCGTGGCGGGGGGCGATAACAATGAGCAGTTCTTC.

The chain recombines TRBV7-2 with TRBJ1-2; a possible D gene is TRBD1 (5 bases). Germline V gene data show CDR1 as SGHTA and CDR2 as FQGNSA. The V gene lost 5 bases and the J gene lost 0 bases, with 16 bases spanning the gap. CDR3 size: 16 residues. The CDR3, as DNA: TGTGCCAGCAGCCAGATGGGCAGGGCCTCTAACTATGGCTACACCTTC. It codes for CASSQMGRASNYGYTF.

The chain recombines TRBV7-9 with TRBJ2-4; 11 nucleotides line up with TRBD1. Germline values: CDR1 SEHNR, CDR2 FQNEAQ (reference sequence). J lost 12 bases, V lost 3 bases, and 13 bases had no gene match. The CDR3 is made up of 16 amino acids. CDR3 DNA: TGTGCCAGCAGCTTGCTCCTTGGACAGGGGGCACCTACTCAGTACTTC. This sequence encodes CASSLLLGQGAPTQYF.

The gene calls are TRBV18 and TRBJ1-1; 7 bases match TRBD1. The trim removed 5 bases at V and 3 bases at J, leaving 6 bases unmatched. The CDR3 consists of 14 residues. Per germline, CDR1 KGHSH and CDR2 LQKENI. The CDR3 reads CASSYNTGDTEAFF. CDR3 sequence (DNA): TGTGCCAGCTCATACAATACAGGGGACACTGAAGCTTTCTTT. Full variable domain (rest looked up from reference TRBV18 and TRBJ1-1): NAGVMQNPRHLVRRRGQEARLRCSPMKGHSHVYWYRQLPEEGLKFMVYLQKENIIDESGMPKERFSAEFPKEGPSILRIQQVVRGDSAAYFCASSYNTGDTEAFFGQGTRLTVV.

J is TRBJ2-7 and V is TRBV11-3; 12 bases map to TRBD1. The CDR3 extends over 16 amino acids. CDR1 and CDR2 (germline): SGHNT, YENEEA. V dropped 3 bases and J dropped 5; count of bases not matched to a gene: 8. Here the CDR3 reads CASSLGFGTGGHEQYF. In nucleotides, the CDR3 is TGTGCCAGCAGCTTGGGGTTCGGGACAGGGGGCCACGAGCAGTACTTC.